The entry that follows covers one T cell receptor (beta chain) sequence. The data originate from a study of blood T cell repertoires in COVID-19. Turning to the study itself: Researchers got acute and convalescent COVID-19 samples from the United States, Italy and Spain.

TCRdb's table, derived via immunoSEQ multiplex PCR, lists solely in-frame clones and lacks some. The table records 200,000 to 250,000 clones, approximately 80% of them present only once. The CDR3 is 12 amino acids. With 0 bases removed from V and 8 bases from J, the gap between germline ends came to 6 bases. Germline V CDR1 and CDR2: SGHRS, YFSETQ. This TCR was sampled from a woman of 80 years or more with active or convalescent COVID-19. The V gene is TRBV5-1, the J gene TRBJ2-1; no clear D gene. Sequencing used peripheral blood. The chain's CDR3 is CASSLDIYEQFF. In DNA, the CDR3 is TGCGCCAGCAGCTTGGACATCTATGAGCAGTTCTTC.